The clone carrying this TCR beta chain came up a few times. As yet, its antigen is unknown. The CDR3 is 15 residues long. Trimming cost V 4 bases and J 5 bases; bases outside gene matches: 9. Germline V lookup: CDR1 SGHAT, CDR2 FQNNGV. TCRdb reanalysed the 5' RACE reads using MiXCR and keeps one entry per CDR3 protein. The sample yields approximately 400,000 distinct CDR3 sequences, more than 15% seen once. This sample was included in a study of T-cell memory formation after mild COVID-19. Findings of the study overall: Second-wave clones with a day 37 peak had unconfirmed SARS-CoV-2 specificity. CD4+ clones that contracted lay mainly in CM and EM; CD8+ ones lay in EMRA. Pre-infection memory already had some responding clones, implying cross-reactive memory joined.

The TCR was taken from a man between 18 and 29 years old who had mild COVID-19 (a few samples of this study predate the infection). Cell type and time point are not known. The V call is TRBV11-2, the J call TRBJ1-1, with 8 bases fitting TRBD1. What was sequenced was PBMCs or a T cell subset sorted from them (not recorded which). Here the CDR3 reads CASSYRGQGWTEAFF. Here the CDR3 DNA reads TGTGCCAGCAGCTACCGCGGACAGGGATGGACTGAAGCTTTCTTT.